These 32 T cell receptor beta chains were all obtained from the same sample, sequenced in a study of regulatory T cells in long-lasting Graves disease. The time point is: newly diagnosed GD, antithyroid drugs for less than 3 months. From RNA extracted from PBMCs, the TCR library was made. Researchers made TCR beta libraries by using iRepertoire HTBI primers and running Arm-PCR on CDR3 regions. One entry per CDR3 protein results from TCRdb running MiXCR on the multiplex PCR reads. The data show about 540,000 distinct CDR3 sequences, 13% seen once. The same sample was also studied in work on T cells in Graves' hyperthyroidism and ophthalmopathy.

Source: peripheral blood mononuclear cells (PBMCs), taken at new diagnosis, from a patient treated with antithyroid drugs. These receptor sequences come from a man younger than 45 with Graves disease.

This clonotype has a count of ten or more. V and J are TRBV28 and TRBJ1-1; no firm D call. This CDR3 is 12 amino acids long. V was clipped by 4 bases and J by 8 bases, with 11 bases between them. The germline V gene has CDR1 MDHEN and CDR2 SYDVKM. For the CDR3, the DNA is TGTGCCAGCAGTTGGGTCGCGAGGGAAGCTTTCTTT. Protein: CASSWVAREAFF.

This clonotype came up a few times. The CDR3 spells CASSLTRGTVSYEQYF. The CDR3 bases are TGTGCCAGCAGTTTAACGAGGGGCACCGTCTCCTACGAGCAGTACTTC. The chain combines TRBV6-2 or TRBV6-3 with TRBJ2-7; D possibly uses TRBD1 or TRBD2 (5 bases each). Trimming cost V 4 bases and J 0 bases, with 16 bases left between them. CDR3 length equals 16 residues. The germline V gene has CDR1 MNHEY and CDR2 SVGEGT.

This clonotype was counted many times. The chain uses TRBV27 and TRBJ2-7; 12 nucleotides line up with TRBD1. V lost 6 bases to trimming and J lost 3 bases; unmatched junction nucleotides: 6. The CDR3 sequence is 15 residues long. Germline V gives CDR1 MNHEY, CDR2 SMNVEV (reference sequence). The CDR3 nucleotides read TGTGCCAGCAGCGAAGGGACAGGGGGCGTCTACGAGCAGTACTTC. Its protein product is CASSEGTGGVYEQYF.

A single count supports this clonotype. The genes are TRBV9 and TRBJ2-3; 9 nucleotides match TRBD2. Unmatched junction bases numbered 14, after V lost 4 bases and J lost 5 bases. The germline V gene has CDR1 SGDLS and CDR2 YYNGEE. This CDR3 comprises 17 residues. CDR3 sequence (DNA): TGTGCCAGCAGCCCGACACTCAGCGGGAGGAGAGGAGATACGCAGTATTTT. Its translation is CASSPTLSGRRGDTQYF.

This clonotype has only a few counts. The J gene is TRBJ2-3, the V gene TRBV7-8; D is perhaps TRBD2 (5 bases). With 2 bases removed from V and 0 bases from J, the gap between germline ends came to 12 bases. This CDR3 spans 16 amino acids. Germline CDR1 is SGHVS and CDR2 is FQNEAQ. The CDR3 loop reads CASSLRALASTDTQYF. CDR3 in DNA: TGTGCCAGCAGCTTAAGGGCCCTAGCTAGCACAGATACGCAGTATTTT.

The V call is TRBV18, the J call TRBJ1-2; no clear D gene. This CDR3 is 12 amino acids long. Germline-derived CDR1 and CDR2 are KGHSH and LQKENI. V was pared by 6 bases and J by 8 bases, with 13 bases between. The CDR3 region is CASSPTLTGYTF. The CDR3 DNA reads TGTGCCAGCTCCCCAACCCTGACCGGCTACACCTTC.

As to this clonotype: This may come from a read error, since a much larger clone is one base off. This chain uses TRBV5-1 with TRBJ2-7, with D uncertain. The germline V gene has CDR1 SGHRS and CDR2 YFSETQ. The CDR3 is made up of 11 amino acids. CDR3 nucleotide sequence: TGCGCCACCCCGTGGGCTTACGAGCGGTACTTC. It is translated as CATPWAYERYF. Drawing the rest from reference TRBV5-1 and TRBJ2-7, the complete variable domain is KAGVTQTPRYLIKTRGQQVTLSCSPISGHRSVSWYQQTPGQGLQFLFEYFSETQRNKGNFPGRFSGRQFSNSRSEMNVSTLELGDSALYLCATPWAYERYFGPGTRLTVT.

DNA of the CDR3: TGTGCCAGCAAGTTAACTAGCGCGGGCCCGGGGGAGCAGTACTTC. Translating it yields CASKLTSAGPGEQYF. This sequence joins TRBV6-1 and TRBJ2-7; 7 bases match TRBD2. V was clipped by 7 bases and J by 7 bases; unmatched bases: 16. Germline V gives CDR1 MNHNS, CDR2 SASEGT. The CDR3 spans 15 residues.

This clonotype has ten or more counts. This chain links TRBV25-1 with TRBJ2-5; 8 positions agree with TRBD2. Germline CDR1 reads MGHDK; CDR2 reads SYGVNS. The junction had 8 bases not matched to a gene; V was cut back by 2 bases and J by 3 bases. This CDR3 is built from 16 residues. CDR3 nucleotide sequence: TGTGCCAGCAGTGAAGGGGCGCGGGAGGTTGAAGAGACCCAGTACTTC. This codes for CASSEGAREVEETQYF.

V and J are TRBV20-1 and TRBJ2-4, with 8 bases identical to TRBD1. J gave up 3 bases and V 5 bases, and 3 bases lay outside the gene matches. There are 13 residues in the CDR3. CDR1 and CDR2 from the germline V gene are DFQATT and SNEGSKA (reference sequence). The CDR3: CSASDRVKNIQYF. The CDR3, as DNA: TGCAGTGCTTCGGACAGGGTCAAAAACATTCAGTACTTC.

This clonotype was detected many times. V gene TRBV5-1 combines with J gene TRBJ2-3; D ambiguous. Per germline, CDR1 SGHRS and CDR2 YFSETQ. The CDR3 runs 14 residues. The V gene lost 3 bases and the J gene lost 5 bases, with 13 bases spanning the gap. The CDR3 sequence: CASSSTLIGDTQYF. In DNA form, the CDR3 reads TGCGCCAGCAGCTCAACCCTCATTGGAGATACGCAGTATTTT.

The chain uses TRBV11-2 and TRBJ2-7, with D tentatively TRBD2 (5 bases). Deletions cut 5 bases from V and 5 bases from J, with 16 bases between. The CDR3 consists of 14 residues. Germline CDR1 reads SGHAT; CDR2 reads FQNNGV. The CDR3 region is CASSSGERRHEQYF. CDR3 nucleotide sequence: TGTGCCAGCAGCAGTGGAGAGCGGCGGCACGAGCAGTACTTC.

This clonotype has at least ten counts. The rearrangement joins TRBV10-3 to TRBJ2-1, with 10 bases that match TRBD2. Germline assignment: CDR1 ENHRY and CDR2 SYGVKD. CDR3 length: 15 amino acids. V gave up 7 bases and J gave up 4 bases; unmatched junction bases: 7. CDR3 in DNA: TGTGCCATCAATTCAGCGGGAGGGACGTACAATGAGCAGTTCTTC. Encoded protein: CAINSAGGTYNEQFF.

The genes are TRBV29-1 and TRBJ2-7, with D perhaps given as TRBD1 or TRBD2 (6 bases each). The V end was cut by 0 bases, the J end by 6 bases, with 27 bases between. The CDR3 is 18 amino acids. Germline V gives CDR1 SQVTM, CDR2 ANQGSEA. Here the CDR3 reads CSVEEVEGVLYLPSEQYF. As DNA, the CDR3 is TGCAGCGTTGAAGAAGTGGAGGGGGTCCTCTACCTCCCCTCCGAGCAGTACTTC.

The sample holds a few counts of this clonotype. J is TRBJ2-1 and V is TRBV6-2 or TRBV6-3, with D unclear. Trimming took off 4 bases at V and 7 bases at J, with 11 bases between the two ends. There are 13 residues in the CDR3. Germline CDR1 and CDR2: MNHEY and SVGEGT. CDR3 coding DNA: TGTGCCAGCAGTTTAGGTCGGATGAATGAGCAGTTCTTC. It is translated as CASSLGRMNEQFF.

This clonotype was seen a handful of times. The chain employs TRBV9 and TRBJ2-3, with 11 bases identical to TRBD2. The V and J ends lost 1 base and 2 bases, in that order; junction bases with no gene match: 9. The CDR3 covers 18 residues. The germline V gene encodes CDR1 SGDLS and CDR2 YYNGEE. The CDR3 here is CASSVLELAGVPTDTQYF. For the CDR3, the DNA is TGTGCCAGCAGCGTACTCGAACTAGCGGGAGTCCCCACAGATACGCAGTATTTT.

For this clonotype: A single base separates this from a much larger clone, so it may be a read error. The chain uses TRBV7-9 and TRBJ1-1; D is undetermined. The CDR3 is 13 residues long. Per germline, CDR1 SEHNR and CDR2 FQNEAQ (reference sequence). V lost 2 bases, J lost 1 base, and 5 bases lay in between. DNA of the CDR3: TGTGCCAGCAGCTTACCAGGGAACACTGAAGCTTTCTTT. It specifies CASSLPGNTEAFF.

The chain recombines TRBV5-1 with TRBJ2-7; the D gene is possibly TRBD1 (5 bases). Germline V CDR1 and CDR2: SGHRS, YFSETQ. There are 14 residues in the CDR3. With 6 bases removed from V and 5 bases from J, the gap between germline ends came to 18 bases. For the CDR3, the DNA is TGCGCCAGCATGCGAGGATTAGGGGATAACGAGCAGTACTTC. It is translated as CASMRGLGDNEQYF.

As for this clonotype: This may come from a read error, since a much larger clone is one base off. The V call is TRBV20-1, the J call TRBJ1-1, with D perhaps matching TRBD1 (5 bases). CDR3 size: 14 residues. The germline V gene encodes CDR1 DFQATT and CDR2 SNEGSKA (reference sequence). The CDR3 loop is CSASSRRRGYGALF. The CDR3 nucleotides read TGCAGTGCCTCATCCCGGAGGAGGGGTTACGGAGCTCTCTTT.

This clonotype was seen ten or more times. The chain's CDR3 is CASSRSSGANVLTF. The CDR3 nucleotides are TGTGCCAGCTCTAGGAGCTCTGGGGCCAACGTCCTGACTTTC. The chain links TRBV28 to TRBJ2-6; D not certain. Germline CDR1 is MDHEN and CDR2 is SYDVKM. This CDR3 has 14 amino acids. Trimming removed 8 bases from V and 0 bases from J, with 8 bases in between.

The CDR3 coding sequence is TGTGCCAGCAGAGGGACAGGGGTCTCTGGGGCCAACGTCCTGACTTTC. Amino acids: CASRGTGVSGANVLTF. The genes are TRBV12-3 or TRBV12-4 and TRBJ2-6; 10 nucleotides line up with TRBD1. The CDR3 sequence is 16 residues long. V shed 6 bases and J 0 bases; nucleotides not matched to a gene: 2.

This clonotype was seen repeatedly, ten times or more. The chain has TRBV27 and TRBJ1-2; no definite D call. Germline V gives CDR1 MNHEY, CDR2 SMNVEV (reference sequence). The CDR3 runs to 14 residues. Trimming removed 3 bases at V and 6 bases at J, with 14 bases between. CDR3 amino acids: CASSFSSLGNGYTF. CDR3 DNA: TGTGCCAGCAGTTTCTCTTCATTAGGGAATGGCTACACCTTC.

This clonotype was observed at least ten times. The chain employs TRBV28 and TRBJ1-1; the D gene is possibly TRBD1 (5 bases). Germline V gene lookup returns CDR1 MDHEN and CDR2 SYDVKM. V lost 6 bases and J lost 5, with 25 bases in between. This CDR3 contains 17 residues. This CDR3 is CASSLPDASPGGTEAFF. The CDR3 bases are TGTGCCAGCAGCTTACCAGATGCCTCCCCTGGGGGAACTGAAGCTTTCTTT. Based on the CDR3 plus reference TRBV28 and TRBJ1-1, the full variable domain is DVKVTQSSRYLVKRTGEKVFLECVQDMDHENMFWYRQDPGLGLRLIYFSYDVKMKEKGDIPEGYSVSREKKERFSLILESASTNQTSMYLCASSLPDASPGGTEAFFGQGTRLTVV.

In its sample, this clonotype was seen many times. The chain links TRBV2 to TRBJ2-2; TRBD1 might be the D (5 bases). Deletions cut 5 bases from V and 6 bases from J, with 19 bases between. The CDR3 is 16 residues long. Germline CDR1 SNHLY, CDR2 FYNNEI. The CDR3 nucleotides are TGTGCCAGCAGTCCCAATTTACCCAGGGCGTCCGGGGAGCTGTTTTTT. Translating gives CASSPNLPRASGELFF.

This rearrangement joins TRBV2 to TRBJ2-2, with D hard to call. V lost 8 bases and J 0 bases, leaving 10 bases between the germline ends. This CDR3 has 14 amino acids. From germline, CDR1 is SNHLY and CDR2 FYNNEI. The chain's CDR3 is CASARDTNTGELFF. DNA of the CDR3: TGTGCCAGCGCAAGGGATACGAACACCGGGGAGCTGTTTTTT.

The chain uses TRBV29-1 and TRBJ2-1; 9 nucleotides match TRBD1. The ends lost 6 bases at V and 7 bases at J; junction bases unmatched: 10. The CDR3 has 14 amino acids. Germline V gene sequence: CDR1 SQVTM, CDR2 ANQGSEA. The CDR3 spells CSVTQGALWNEQFF. Written as DNA, the CDR3 is TGCAGCGTAACACAGGGGGCCCTTTGGAATGAGCAGTTCTTC.

This clonotype has a count of ten or more. This chain links TRBV2 with TRBJ1-6; possibly TRBD1 for D (6 bases). Germline assignment: CDR1 SNHLY and CDR2 FYNNEI. The length of the CDR3 is 14 residues. The V end lost 5 bases, the J end lost 10 bases, and 15 bases lay between the germline ends. The CDR3 region has the DNA TGTGCCAGCAGTCCCGCAGGGGAATTGTCACCCCTCCACTTT. This sequence encodes CASSPAGELSPLHF.

This clonotype has just a few counts. The chain joins TRBV6-2 or TRBV6-3 to TRBJ1-2; perhaps TRBD1 as D (6 bases). Germline V CDR1 and CDR2: MNHEY, SVGEGT. The CDR3 contains 13 residues. V lost 7 bases and J 5 bases, leaving 14 bases between the germline ends. In DNA, the CDR3 is TGTGCCAGCAAAGATACAGGGATTTATGGCTACACCTTC. It specifies CASKDTGIYGYTF.

The J gene is TRBJ2-3, the V gene TRBV30; TRBD1 might be the D (6 bases). From germline, CDR1 is GTSNPN and CDR2 SVGIG (reference sequence). The V and J ends lost 0 bases and 6 bases respectively, with 10 bases between them. The CDR3 runs to 13 residues. CDR3 in amino acids: CAWSVGGTDTQYF. The CDR3 coding sequence is TGTGCCTGGAGTGTAGGGGGTACGGATACGCAGTATTTT. The variable domain in full, completed from reference TRBV30 and TRBJ2-3, reads SQTIHQWPATLVQPVGSPLSLECTVEGTSNPNLYWYRQAAGRGLQLLFYSVGIGQISSEVPQNLSASRPQDRQFILSSKKLLLSDSGFYLCAWSVGGTDTQYFGPGTRLTVL.

In its sample, this clonotype was seen many times. The gene calls are TRBV13 and TRBJ2-3; TRBD1 aligns across 7 bases. The CDR3 is 16 amino acids. Germline CDR1 reads PRHDT; CDR2 reads FYEKMQ (reference sequence). The ends lost 4 bases at V and 4 bases at J; junction bases unmatched: 11. As DNA, the CDR3 is TGTGCCAGCAGCTCACCCCCGGGACAGAGGGCAGATACGCAGTATTTT. Translation gives CASSSPPGQRADTQYF.

This clonotype was seen ten or more times. The chain has TRBV7-3 and TRBJ2-3, with D possibly matching TRBD2 (5 bases). The germline V gene has CDR1 SGHTA and CDR2 FQGTGA. Trimming left V 4 bases short and J 4 bases short, with 9 bases between. The CDR3 is 13 residues long. In nucleotides, the CDR3 is TGTGCCAGCAGCTCCGCGGGCTCAGATACGCAGTATTTT. The encoded protein is CASSSAGSDTQYF.

This clonotype was picked up a small number of times. The rearrangement uses TRBV30 and TRBJ1-5; D ambiguous. The CDR3 loop spans 15 amino acids. Germline CDR1 and CDR2: GTSNPN and SVGIG (reference sequence). Trimming removed 1 base from V and 1 base from J, with 11 bases in between. The CDR3 loop reads CAWSDWRGSNQPQHF. Written as DNA, the CDR3 is TGTGCCTGGAGTGATTGGCGCGGAAGCAATCAGCCCCAGCATTTT.